This T cell receptor (beta chain) comes out of a study of control samples from healthy donors and cancer patients. The assay was immunoSEQ multiplex PCR, and TCRdb's table has in-frame clones only and misses some. Here the sample spans under 80,000 clones, 93% being singletons. Germline CDR1 reads SGHDT; CDR2 reads YYEEEE. Trimming left V 2 bases short and J 7 bases short, with 7 bases between. The length of the CDR3 is 13 residues. The source material was PBMCs. The rearrangement links TRBV5-6 to TRBJ1-6, with D unresolved. The TCR comes from a woman aged 40 to 50 with lung cancer. The CDR3 DNA is TGTGCCAGCAGCTTCAATGGGAATTCACCCCTCCACTTT. This gives the protein CASSFNGNSPLHF.